The clone carrying this T cell receptor (beta chain) was seen at least ten times. What it recognizes is unknown. RNA transcripts provided the source from which TCR beta CDR3 regions were amplified. TCR CDR3 underwent first-round RT-PCR with the HTBI primer set. MiXCR, applied by TCRdb to the multiplex PCR reads, yields one record per CDR3 protein. Among roughly 500,000 distinct CDR3 sequences listed, 40% to 55% were seen once. This sample was taken from a study of T cells in Graves' hyperthyroidism and ophthalmopathy. Unmatched junction bases numbered 9, after V lost 2 bases and J lost 5 bases. The CDR3 runs to 15 residues. Germline loops: CDR1 DFQATT, CDR2 SNEGSKA (reference sequence). Each diagnosis was grounded in clinical symptoms, serum thyroxine and TRAb, thyroid ultrasound, and orbital computed tomography. General study points: Among clonotypes expanded in thyroid above 0.001, most were also found in blood. Median prediction lead before ophthalmopathy onset was 6 to 8 months with the model. From stable hyperthyroidism, ophthalmopathy was separated by a 13 V-J model.

The TCR was taken from an adult woman with Graves' disease, either hyperthyroidism or ophthalmopathy (not recorded which). This chain joins TRBV20-1 and TRBJ2-7, with 10 bases aligning to TRBD1. The sequencing input was peripheral blood or thyroid tissue (not recorded which). This CDR3 is CSARIRDRGAHEQYF. The CDR3 DNA reads as TGCAGTGCTAGAATTCGGGACAGGGGTGCCCACGAGCAGTACTTC.